This TCR beta chain was identified in a study of shared clonotypes between healthy human individuals. Study-wide findings and caveats: Of the naive CD4 clonotypes, roughly 5.2% were shared across a handful of donors. Sequencing depth was expected to affect clonotype sharing among donors.

Here immunoSEQ multiplex PCR was the method, and the copy in TCRdb shows in-frame clones only, minus some. The sample carries under 2.5 million clones, around 92% recorded once. Every donor, a Caucasian adult, lived in Nashville, Tennessee. The investigators split CD4+ cells into a CD45RA+ naive subset and a CD45RA-negative memory subset. Germline V gene data show CDR1 as SGHTA and CDR2 as FQGTGA. Trimming took off 4 bases at V and 5 bases at J, with 18 bases between the two ends. The CDR3 has 16 residues. Concerning this clone: The antigen is not known.

Sequenced sample: naive CD4+ T cells from PBMCs. Subset indicated: CD45RA+ positively selected. The TCR comes from a man aged 18 to 30 in good health. Some clones in this sample may be carry-over from other donors' samples. The chain links TRBV7-3 to TRBJ2-4; no clear D. CDR3 bases: TGTGCCAGCAGCTCCCGGCCTTCGGCTCCGGAAAACATTCAGTACTTC. This gives the protein CASSSRPSAPENIQYF.